The clone carrying this T cell receptor (beta chain) was counted once. Its antigen remains unidentified. These data belong to a study of T cells after yellow fever vaccination. TCRdb re-called the 5' RACE reads through MiXCR, storing one row per CDR3 protein. Found here are a few hundred thousand distinct CDR3 sequences, 15% to 20% of them singletons; the top ten hold more than 13%. Findings of the study overall: Primary-vaccination clones mostly resurfaced post-booster (approximately 96% CD4, more than 85% CD8).

V lost 1 base to trimming and J lost 4 bases, with 15 bases between them. Germline V CDR1 and CDR2: SGHDT, YYEEEE. The CDR3 consists of 15 residues. The specimen comprised PBMCs, sampled 15 days after the yellow fever booster vaccination. This TCR came from a man in his thirties or forties who received the YFV17D yellow fever vaccine. The chain combines TRBV5-6 with TRBJ2-7; tentative D call: TRBD1 (5 bases). CDR3 in DNA: TGTGCCAGCAGCTTGTCACAGGTCCCGTCGTACGAGCAGTACTTC. It yields the protein CASSLSQVPSYEQYF. Full variable domain (outside the CDR3, taken from reference TRBV5-6 and TRBJ2-7): DAGVTQSPTHLIKTRGQQVTLRCSPKSGHDTVSWYQQALGQGPQFIFQYYEEEERQRGNFPDRFSGHQFPNYSSELNVNALLLGDSALYLCASSLSQVPSYEQYFGPGTRLTVT.